This T cell receptor (beta chain) emerged from a study of human T cells and chemical hapten exposure. Study-wide background: Patients, a majority of them female, were diagnosed with alopecia areata, totalis or universalis.

The CDR3 totals 15 residues. The V end lost 6 bases, the J end lost 2 bases, and 14 bases lay between the germline ends. The germline V gene encodes CDR1 SGHTA and CDR2 FQGNSA. Time point in this sample: pre-sensitization, week 0. As for treatment: therapeutic diphenylcyclopropenone sensitization with weekly scalp DPC. Many counts were recorded for this clonotype. TCRdb ran MiXCR on the RACE reads and lists one entry per CDR3 protein. Of 350,000 to 400,000 distinct CDR3 sequences listed, approximately 5.1% are singletons. Sample: whole blood, taken in connection with sensitization to the hapten diphenylcyclopropenone (DPC). This TCR came from a woman aged 50 to 60 with alopecia areata. Some clones in this sample may be carry-over from other donors' samples. The V gene is TRBV7-2, the J gene TRBJ1-5, with D possibly being TRBD1 (6 bases). This chain's CDR3 is CASSPQGSGNQPQHF. CDR3 in DNA: TGTGCCAGCAGTCCTCAGGGGTCGGGCAATCAGCCCCAGCATTTT.